This TCR beta chain was sequenced for a study of blood T cell repertoires in COVID-19. In the study overall: COVID-19 samples from acute and convalescent phases originated in the United States, Italy and Spain. T cells, B-cell-depleted T cells, or PBMCs supplied cDNA or gDNA.

The authors' processing: Reference gene primer amplification in the assay estimated nucleated cell counts. Sequenced by immunoSEQ multiplex PCR; TCRdb stores in-frame clones only, minus some. The V and J calls and clone size were taken over from that table, and D and trimming were inferred from the DNA. The data show tens of thousands of clones, about 80% seen once. CDR1 is MNHEY, CDR2 SVGAGI, per germline. V lost 5 bases to trimming and J lost 4 bases, with 14 bases between them. The CDR3 has 14 residues. The chain couples TRBV6-5 to TRBJ1-2; D is uncertain. Sample: peripheral blood. This TCR derives from a woman aged 70-85 years with acute or convalescent COVID-19. The CDR3, as DNA: TGTGCCAGCAGTACTTCCCATATTGGCTATGGCTACACCTTC. Its protein product is CASSTSHIGYGYTF.